One sample yielded the 8 T cell receptor beta chains listed below, sequenced in a study of blood T cell repertoires in COVID-19. Clones were read by immunoSEQ multiplex PCR, and TCRdb kept only the in-frame ones, dropping some. The table shows roughly 330,000 clones, with 70% to 90% occurring only once. The sample taken for sequencing was PBMCs or T cells enriched from blood (not recorded which). All receptors derive from a young woman who had recovered from COVID-19.

This chain joins TRBV13 and TRBJ2-7; 9 bases fit TRBD2. This CDR3 comprises 17 residues. Trimming at V came to 5 bases and at J to 0 bases, leaving 11 bases not matched to a gene. CDR1 and CDR2 from the germline V gene are PRHDT and FYEKMQ (reference sequence). The CDR3 bases are TGTGCCAGCAGCCGTTTAGCGGGGGCAACCTTCTCCTACGAGCAGTACTTC. Translated, it gives CASSRLAGATFSYEQYF.

The chain uses TRBV18 and TRBJ2-7; the match to TRBD1 covers 8 bases. Germline V lookup: CDR1 KGHSH, CDR2 LQKENI. This CDR3 contains 13 residues. V lost 4 bases, J lost 5 bases, and 4 bases stayed unmatched. The CDR3 here is CASSRQGNDEQYF. The CDR3 DNA is TGTGCCAGCTCACGACAGGGGAACGACGAGCAGTACTTC.

The chain couples TRBV19 to TRBJ1-1, with D uncertain. This CDR3 comprises 14 residues. V lost 0 bases to trimming and J lost 3 bases, with 8 bases between them. Germline V lookup: CDR1 LNHDA, CDR2 SQIVND (reference sequence). This chain's CDR3 is CASSIDVGDTEAFF. The CDR3 DNA reads as TGTGCCAGTAGTATAGACGTGGGAGACACTGAAGCTTTCTTT. Looking up the rest from reference TRBV19 and TRBJ1-1 gives the full variable domain: DGGITQSPKYLFRKEGQNVTLSCEQNLNHDAMYWYRQDPGQGLRLIYYSQIVNDFQKGDIAEGYSVSREKKESFPLTVTSAQKNPTAFYLCASSIDVGDTEAFFGQGTRLTVV.

V and J are TRBV27 and TRBJ1-5, with TRBD1 identical over 9 bases. This CDR3 comprises 15 residues. Germline loops: CDR1 MNHEY, CDR2 SMNVEV (reference sequence). V dropped 6 bases and J dropped 6; count of bases not matched to a gene: 9. CDR3 nucleotides: TGTGCCAGCAGGAAACAGGGGGCGATGGGTCAGCCCCAGCATTTT. Amino acid sequence: CASRKQGAMGQPQHF.

J is TRBJ2-6 and V is TRBV29-1; weak D call: TRBD1 (6 bases). The germline gives CDR1 SQVTM, CDR2 ANQGSEA. The CDR3 runs 15 residues. V was trimmed by 6 bases and J by 0 bases, leaving 12 bases between them. In DNA form, the CDR3 reads TGCAGCGTCGTTTACAGGGACTCTGGGGCCAACGTCCTGACTTTC. Amino acids: CSVVYRDSGANVLTF.

The chain joins TRBV7-9 to TRBJ1-4, with a tentative D call TRBD1 (5 bases). This CDR3 region has 17 residues. V was trimmed by 5 bases and J by 1 base, leaving 17 bases between them. In germline, CDR1 is SEHNR, CDR2 FQNEAQ (reference sequence). CDR3 DNA: TGTGCCAGCAGCCCCGCAAGGACATTTGGAACTAATGAAAAACTGTTTTTT. It codes for CASSPARTFGTNEKLFF. Full variable domain (missing parts from reference TRBV7-9 and TRBJ1-4): DTGVSQNPRHKITKRGQNVTFRCDPISEHNRLYWYRQTLGQGPEFLTYFQNEAQLEKSRLLSDRFSAERPKGSFSTLEIQRTEQGDSAMYLCASSPARTFGTNEKLFFGSGTQLSVL.

The chain joins TRBV2 to TRBJ2-5, with TRBD2 identical over 9 bases. Trimming cost V 5 bases and J 2 bases; bases outside gene matches: 6. Germline V gene lookup returns CDR1 SNHLY and CDR2 FYNNEI. The CDR3 extends over 15 amino acids. The CDR3: CASSPLAGIQETQYF. The CDR3 nucleotides read TGTGCCAGCAGTCCGCTAGCGGGGATTCAAGAGACCCAGTACTTC.

The gene calls are TRBV25-1 and TRBJ2-1, with TRBD1 matching 7 bases. Germline V gives CDR1 MGHDK, CDR2 SYGVNS. V shed 5 bases and J 14 bases; nucleotides not matched to a gene: 6. The CDR3 covers 11 residues. The CDR3 reads CASSLGTVEFF. The CDR3 DNA reads TGTGCCAGCAGTCTAGGGACAGTGGAGTTCTTC.